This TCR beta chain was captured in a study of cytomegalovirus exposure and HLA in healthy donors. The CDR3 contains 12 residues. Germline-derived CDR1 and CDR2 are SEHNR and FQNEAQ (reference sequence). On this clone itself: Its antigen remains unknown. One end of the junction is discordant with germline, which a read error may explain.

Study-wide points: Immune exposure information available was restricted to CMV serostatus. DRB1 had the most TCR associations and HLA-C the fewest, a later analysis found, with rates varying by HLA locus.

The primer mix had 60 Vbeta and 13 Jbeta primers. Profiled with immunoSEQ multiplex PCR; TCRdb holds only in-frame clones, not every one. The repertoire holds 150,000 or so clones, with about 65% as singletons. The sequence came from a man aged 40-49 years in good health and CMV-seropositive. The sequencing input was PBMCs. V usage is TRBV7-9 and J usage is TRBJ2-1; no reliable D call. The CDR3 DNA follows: TGTGCCAGCAGCCCAATCTACCATGAGCAGTTCTTC. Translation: CASSPIYHEQFF.